The entry below gives a single TCR beta chain sequence along with its context. Its antigen is unidentified. Other DNA variants within this sample encode the same CDR3. Naive CD8 cells, CD45RO-negative and positively selected for CCR7, excluded terminally differentiated effector memory CD45RA+ cells. These data are taken from a study of shared clonotypes between healthy human individuals. General study points: Tissue TCR repertoires likely differ from these blood-only repertoires.

Measured with immunoSEQ multiplex PCR; TCRdb has only the in-frame clones, and not every one. Of 1.5 million to 2.5 million clones in the sample, approximately 94% were seen once. V lost 3 bases and J lost 2; bases outside the gene matches: 4. This CDR3 is built from 14 residues. In germline, CDR1 is SGHVS, CDR2 FQNEAQ. The sequenced sample was naive CD8+ T cells sorted from blood. The chain uses TRBV7-8 and TRBJ2-7, with TRBD1 matching 7 bases. The TCR sequence derives from a man aged 18 to 29 in good health. Here the CDR3 reads CASSLGQGAYEQYF. Written as DNA, the CDR3 is TGTGCCAGCAGCTTGGGGCAGGGGGCCTACGAGCAGTACTTC.